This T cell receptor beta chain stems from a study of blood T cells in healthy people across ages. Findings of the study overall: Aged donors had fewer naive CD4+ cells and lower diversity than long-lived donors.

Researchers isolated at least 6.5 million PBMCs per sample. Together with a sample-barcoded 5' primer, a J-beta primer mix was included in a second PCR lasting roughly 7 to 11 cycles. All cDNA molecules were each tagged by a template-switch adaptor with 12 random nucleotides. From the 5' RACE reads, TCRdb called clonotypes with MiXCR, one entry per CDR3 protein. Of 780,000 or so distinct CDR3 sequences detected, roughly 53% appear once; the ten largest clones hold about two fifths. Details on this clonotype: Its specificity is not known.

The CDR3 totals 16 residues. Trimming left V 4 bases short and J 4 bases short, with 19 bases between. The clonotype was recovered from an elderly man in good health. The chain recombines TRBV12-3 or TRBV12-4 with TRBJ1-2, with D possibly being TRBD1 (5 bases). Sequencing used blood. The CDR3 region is CASSSRDVRVGYGYTF. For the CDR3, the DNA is TGTGCCAGCAGTTCAAGGGACGTAAGGGTTGGCTATGGCTACACCTTC.